The clone carrying this TCR beta chain appeared a single time. What it binds is unknown. PCR or immunohistochemistry showed mismatch repair deficiency in every enrolled patient. TCR sequencing covered three patients who responded to pembrolizumab. These data originate in a study of PD-1 blockade in mismatch repair-deficient tumors. Generated by immunoSEQ multiplex PCR, the TCRdb table keeps only in-frame clones and is missing some. The sample includes 90,000 to 120,000 clones, 65% to 85% seen only once; the top ten take roughly 6.3%. General observations from the study: After pembrolizumab, tumor-resident clones rose rapidly, then generally contracted before radiologic responses.

CDR3 length: 16 residues. V trimming: 2 bases; J trimming: 2 bases; junction bases outside the gene matches: 2. CDR1 LNHDA and CDR2 SQIVND come from the germline V gene (reference sequence). The chain is built from TRBV19 and TRBJ2-3, with 12 nucleotides matching TRBD2. This TCR came from an adult with mismatch repair-deficient cancer. The sample was peripheral blood, taken roughly 36 weeks after starting pembrolizumab. CDR3 in amino acids: CASSISSGRATDTQYF. CDR3 sequence (DNA): TGTGCCAGTAGTATATCTAGCGGGAGGGCCACAGATACGCAGTATTTT.